These T cell receptor beta chains were read from a single sample in a study of CD8 T cells in Susac syndrome. Via MiXCR, TCRdb re-called the immunoSEQ multiplex PCR reads, giving one row per CDR3 protein. The sample lists fewer than 350,000 distinct CDR3 sequences, around 89% occurring once. The sequencing input was CD8+ T cells from PBMCs. The receptors come from a human donor with multiple sclerosis. Both conserved end residues are trimmed from each CDR3.

V gene	CDR3 protein
TRBV27	ASSPGTGGRNTEAF
TRBV5-6	ASSLVSNNSPLH
TRBV5-8	ASSPFALGI
TRBV13	ASSWTGTQRNEQF
TRBV28	ASSQGQGGPYEQY
TRBV10-3	AISHAGSRDTQY
TRBV15	ATSPGTGPYEQY
TRBV29-1	SVDGRLAPETQY
TRBV19	ASSIAGRPREQY
TRBV28	ASSLWGGSSYEQY
TRBV19	ATRLGGQAKAF
TRBV12-5	ASGLGYNEQF